The clone carrying this T cell receptor (beta chain) has just a few counts. Its antigen is currently unknown. Other DNA sequences in the sample encode the same CDR3. The data derive from a study of shared clonotypes between healthy human individuals. CD45RO-negative cells were positively selected for CCR7, leaving out terminally differentiated effector memory CD45RA+ cells. Libraries were prepared by immunoSEQ multiplex PCR; TCRdb keeps only in-frame clonotypes and omits some of them. The sample includes around 2,000,000 clones, just over 90% of them seen just once. Broader study findings: Blood was the only sampled material, and tissue repertoires likely differ. Rarefaction gave evidence that sorted-subset sequencing remained incomplete despite large depth.

This clonotype was sampled from a man aged 18-30 years in good health. Some clones in this sample may be carry-over from other donors' samples. Sequencing input: naive CD8+ T cells from PBMCs.

The CDR3 coding sequence is TGTGCCATCAGTGAGAACACCGGGGAGCTGTTTTTT. Protein: CAISENTGELFF. The chain has TRBV10-3 and TRBJ2-2; D is unresolved. V shed 2 bases and J shed 2 bases, with 0 bases lying between them. The CDR3 has 12 residues. The germline V gene has CDR1 ENHRY and CDR2 SYGVKD.